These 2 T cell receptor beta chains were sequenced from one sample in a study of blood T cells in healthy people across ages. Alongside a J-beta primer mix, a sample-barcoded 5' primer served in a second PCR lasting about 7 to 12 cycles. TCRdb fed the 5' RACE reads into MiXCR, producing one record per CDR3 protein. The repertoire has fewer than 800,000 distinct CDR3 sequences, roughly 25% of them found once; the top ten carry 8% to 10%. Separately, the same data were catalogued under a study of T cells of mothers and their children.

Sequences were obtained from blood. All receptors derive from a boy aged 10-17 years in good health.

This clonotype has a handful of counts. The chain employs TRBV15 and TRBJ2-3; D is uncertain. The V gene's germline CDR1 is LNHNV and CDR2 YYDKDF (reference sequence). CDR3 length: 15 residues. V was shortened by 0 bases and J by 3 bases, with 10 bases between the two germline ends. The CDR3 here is CATSRDGDETDTQYF. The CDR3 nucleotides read TGTGCCACCAGCAGAGATGGAGACGAGACAGATACGCAGTATTTT.

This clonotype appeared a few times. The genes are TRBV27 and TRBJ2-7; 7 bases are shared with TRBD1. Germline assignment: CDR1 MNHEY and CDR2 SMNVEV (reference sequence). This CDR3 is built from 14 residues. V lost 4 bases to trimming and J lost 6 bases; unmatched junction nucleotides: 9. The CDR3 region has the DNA TGTGCCAGCAGTTCCGGACAGGTAAACTTCGAGCAGTACTTC. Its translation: CASSSGQVNFEQYF.